This is a list of T cell receptor beta chains from one sample in a study of cytomegalovirus exposure and HLA in healthy donors. Using immunoSEQ multiplex PCR, the repertoire was profiled, and TCRdb retains in-frame clones only, with some absent. The table shows just over 150,000 clones, with about 88% occurring only once. Sequences were obtained from PBMCs. All receptors derive from a woman aged 18-29 years in good health and CMV-seronegative. Both conserved end residues are part of each CDR3. The D gene is left open where the match is weak. Only some rows state a clone size, as once, few, many or a class for expanded clones.

J | size | D | V | DNA | CDR3
TRBJ2-1 | NA | NA | TRBV11-2 | TGTGCCAGCAGCTTAGCCCTAAATGAGCAGTTCTTC | CASSLALNEQFF
TRBJ1-3 | NA | NA | TRBV7-9 | TGTGCCAGCAGCCTCCCGTCTGGAAACACCATATATTTT | CASSLPSGNTIYF
TRBJ2-5 | NA | NA | TRBV5-5 | TGTGCCAGCAGCCTGGGGGGGCCCGAGACCCAGTACTTC | CASSLGGPETQYF
TRBJ2-6 | few | NA | TRBV11-2 | TGTGCCAGCAGCTTTTGGAGTCTGGGTGAGGGGGCCAACGTCCTGACTTTC | CASSFWSLGEGANVLTF
TRBJ1-4 | NA | NA | TRBV7-9 | TGTGCCAGCAGCCATCCGCTCGGGATGTTCGAAAAACTGTTTTTT | CASSHPLGMFEKLFF
TRBJ1-1 | NA | TRBD1 | TRBV19 | TGTGCCAGTAGCGAGGACAGGGGCACTGAAGCTTTCTTT | CASSEDRGTEAFF
TRBJ2-5 | NA | TRBD2 | TRBV5-4 | TGTGCTCTAGCTCAGCGGGAGAACGGGAGAGAGACCCAGTACTTC | CALAQRENGRETQYF
TRBJ1-1 | few | TRBD1 | TRBV7-9 | TGTGCCAGCTCCCCCAGGGGGGTGGGGAAGACTTTCTTT | CASSPRGVGKTFF
TRBJ2-7 | NA | TRBD2 | TRBV27 | TGTGCCAGCAGTTCCCTTTTAGCGGGGTTACCCCGCCAGCAGTACTTC | CASSSLLAGLPRQQYF
TRBJ2-2 | NA | TRBD1 | TRBV30 | TGTGCCTGGAGTGGCCGACAGGGTCTTCCCGGGGAGCTGTTTTTT | CAWSGRQGLPGELFF
TRBJ2-7 | NA | TRBD1 | TRBV19 | TGTGCCAGTACTCCGACAGGGTGGGGCGAGCAGTACTTC | CASTPTGWGEQYF
TRBJ1-1 | NA | NA | TRBV25-1 | TGTGCCAGCAGGCCAGACATCCCATTGAACACTGAAGCTTTCTTT | CASRPDIPLNTEAFF
TRBJ1-2 | NA | NA | TRBV7-9 | TGTGCCAGCAGCTTGCTGGCGGTTGATGGCTACACCTTC | CASSLLAVDGYTF
TRBJ1-1 | once | TRBD1 | TRBV6-1 | TGTGCCACCCACACAGGGGTAGGGAGGAACACTGAAGCTTTCTTT | CATHTGVGRNTEAFF
TRBJ2-5 | NA | NA | TRBV5-1 | TGCGCCAGCAGCTTGGAGGTGGGGACTCACCAAGAGACCCAGTACTTC | CASSLEVGTHQETQYF
TRBJ2-3 | once | TRBD2 | TRBV9 | TGTGCCAGCAGCGTAGGACTAGCGGGGGGGCAGATCGGCGGAGATACGCAGTATTTT | CASSVGLAGGQIGGDTQYF
TRBJ2-7 | NA | NA | TRBV21-1 | TGTGCCCCCTACAGGGGTGAGCAGTACTTC | CAPYRGEQYF
TRBJ2-2 | NA | NA | TRBV6-1 | TGTGCCAGCAGTGGCGAGGTATCCCCGAACACCGGGGAGCTGTTTTTT | CASSGEVSPNTGELFF
TRBJ1-1 | NA | NA | TRBV7-6 | TGTGCCAGCAGCTTATGGGCCAACACTGAAGCTTTCTTT | CASSLWANTEAFF
TRBJ1-2 | NA | NA | TRBV27 | TGTGCCAGCAGTTTGGGTGGGGGGGTTAGGGGCTACACCTTC | CASSLGGGVRGYTF
TRBJ2-7 | once | TRBD2 | TRBV29-1 | TGCAGCGTTGACGCCCAGGGGACTAGCGGGTCTTACGAGCAGTACTTC | CSVDAQGTSGSYEQYF
TRBJ2-1 | NA | TRBD2 | TRBV5-1 | TGCGCCAGCTCCCGACTCAGCGGGGTTATGGACAATGAGCAGTTCTTC | CASSRLSGVMDNEQFF
TRBJ2-7 | NA | TRBD2 | TRBV30 | TGTGCCTTAAAGCGGGGGGGTAGCTCCTACGAGCAGTACTTC | CALKRGGSSYEQYF
TRBJ1-5 | NA | NA | TRBV28 | TGTGCCAGCAGTCTCGCCTATGGGGGAGCGGGTCAGCCCCAGCATTTT | CASSLAYGGAGQPQHF
TRBJ2-3 | NA | NA | TRBV13 | TGTGCCAGCATCGCGAAGGGGACAGATACGCAGTATTTT | CASIAKGTDTQYF
TRBJ2-1 | few | NA | TRBV7-9 | TGTGCCAGCAGACTGTACAATGAGCAGTTCTTC | CASRLYNEQFF
TRBJ2-1 | NA | NA | TRBV2 | TGTGCCAGCCTCCGCGGGGCCCCCGCCTACAATGAGCAGTTCTTC | CASLRGAPAYNEQFF
TRBJ1-2 | NA | NA | TRBV2 | TGTGCCACCCTGACAGCACTATATGGCTACACCTTC | CATLTALYGYTF
TRBJ2-2 | once | NA | TRBV7-9 | TGTGCCAGCAGCCTGGGGGGGCGGAACACCGGGGAGCTGTTTTTT | CASSLGGRNTGELFF
TRBJ1-1 | NA | NA | TRBV30 | TGTGCCTGGAGTGTAGGAGGGTTTGCTTTCTTT | CAWSVGGFAFF
TRBJ1-4 | NA | TRBD1 | TRBV28 | TGTGCCAGCCGACAGGGGACCACTGAAAAACTGTTTTTT | CASRQGTTEKLFF
TRBJ1-1 | NA | TRBD1 | TRBV7-9 | TGTGCCAGCAGACTCGAGGGGGCGCGAGAAGGCACTGAAGCTTTCTTT | CASRLEGAREGTEAFF
TRBJ1-2 | NA | TRBD1 | TRBV2 | TGTGCCAGCAGTGAAGGGGACAGACCATTCAACTATGGCTACACCTTC | CASSEGDRPFNYGYTF
TRBJ2-1 | NA | NA | TRBV6-1 | TGTGCCAGCCAGGGCCTAGATACAGGGGAGCAGTTCTTC | CASQGLDTGEQFF
TRBJ1-5 | NA | NA | TRBV30 | TGTGCCTGGAGTGACAGGGTAGGGCAGCCCCAGCATTTT | CAWSDRVGQPQHF
TRBJ2-7 | NA | NA | TRBV5-6 | TGTGCCAGCAGCAGTACAGGCGAAGGGACCTACGAGCAGTACTTC | CASSSTGEGTYEQYF
TRBJ2-1 | few | TRBD2 | TRBV6-1 | TGTGCCAGCAGTGAGGGGGTAGCGGGAGGGTGGGAGCAGTTCTTC | CASSEGVAGGWEQFF
TRBJ2-5 | NA | TRBD2 | TRBV7-2 | TGTGCCAGCAGCCCAAGACTAGCGGGGGTACACGAGACCCAGTACTTC | CASSPRLAGVHETQYF
TRBJ2-7 | NA | TRBD2 | TRBV7-9 | TGTGCCAGCAGCTCCAGGGACGGGACTAGCGGCTCCTACGAGCAGTACTTC | CASSSRDGTSGSYEQYF
TRBJ1-4 | once | NA | TRBV27 | TGTGCCAGCAGTTTATCGGGCAGGGGCGAAAAACTGTTTTTT | CASSLSGRGEKLFF